The 16 T cell receptor delta chains listed next were all sequenced from one sample in a study of gamma-delta T cells after stem cell transplantation. TCRdb fed the RT-PCR reads into CATT to redo clone calling. The table records over 850 delta-chain clones, approximately 3.6% of them present only once. Sequences were obtained from gamma-delta T cells. These TCRs come from a human donor. It is not recorded whose cells these are; they may come from a transplant donor.

This clone was counted between two and nine times. A much more abundant neighbour one base away suggests this may be a read error. The gene calls are TRDV2 and TRDJ3, with TRDD3 matching over 8 bases. This CDR3 contains 18 residues. The trim removed 1 base at V and 2 bases at J, leaving 6 bases unmatched. Looked up from germline, CDR1 is GEAIGNYY and CDR2 is EKD. The CDR3 region has the DNA TGTGCCTGTGACACTGGGGGATCTAGCACCTGGGACACCCGACAGATGTTTTTC. Protein product: CACDTGGSSTWDTRQMFF.

In its sample, this clone is medium-sized. With a far larger clone one base away, a read error is the likely cause. This chain connects TRDV2 to TRDJ3; D may be TRDD3 (6 bases). From germline, CDR1 is GEAIGNYY and CDR2 EKD. V was shortened by 3 bases and J by 0 bases, with 23 bases between the two germline ends. CDR3 size: 21 residues. CDR3 DNA: TGTGCCTGTGACCCCGCGGAGGCTGGGGTATACGGCTCCTGGGACACCCGACAGATGTTTTTC. It specifies CACDPAEAGVYGSWDTRQMFF.

This chain links TRDV2 with TRDJ1; 9 bases match TRDD3. The germline V gene has CDR1 GEAIGNYY and CDR2 EKD. V shed 3 bases and J 2 bases; nucleotides not matched to a gene: 15. The CDR3 runs to 18 residues. CDR3: CACDPISPGGSFTDKLIF. The CDR3 region has the DNA TGTGCCTGTGACCCCATTTCCCCTGGGGGATCTTTTACCGATAAACTCATCTTT.

With regard to this clone: A far larger clone is just one base off, so this is likely a read error. Other DNA sequences of this sample code for an identical CDR3. The chain is built from TRDV2 and TRDJ1, with a weak D call TRDD3 (6 bases). Germline-derived CDR1 and CDR2 are GEAIGNYY and EKD. The CDR3 totals 19 residues. V was shortened by 0 bases and J by 0 bases, with 22 bases between the two germline ends. The CDR3 DNA sequence: TGTGCCTGTGACACCGTGAGCACTGGAGGATACACGAACACCGATAAACTCATCTTT. It yields the protein CACDTVSTGGYTNTDKLIF.

This clone was recorded a few times. Given a far larger clone just one base away, this is likely a sequencing read error. Other DNA sequences in the same sample also yield this CDR3. The chain is built from TRDV2 and TRDJ1, with D maybe TRDD3 (6 bases). Trimming pared 0 bases from V and 4 bases from J, leaving 14 bases between. Germline V gene lookup returns CDR1 GEAIGNYY and CDR2 EKD. The CDR3 length is 15 residues. Written as DNA, the CDR3 is TGTGCCTGTGACACCGTTGGGGGGTCTAGCGATAAACTCATCTTT. Translated, it gives CACDTVGGSSDKLIF.

Of note for this clone: One base separates it from a far larger clone, so it is likely a read error. The same CDR3 is also encoded by other DNA sequences in this sample. The rearrangement uses TRDV2 and TRDJ1, with TRDD3 identical over 11 bases. Germline V gene data show CDR1 as GEAIGNYY and CDR2 as EKD. The CDR3 is 17 amino acids. The CDR3 protein is CACDTLGDKRDTDKLIF. The CDR3 DNA reads as TGCGCCTGTGACACACTGGGGGATAAACGGGACACCGATAAACTCATCTTT.

This clone rates as large. The same CDR3 also results from other DNA sequences found in this sample. The chain combines TRDV2 with TRDJ1; 12 nucleotides match TRDD3. The germline CDR1 and CDR2 sequences are GEAIGNYY and EKD. The CDR3 length is 17 residues. With V trimmed by 4 bases and J by 4 bases, 12 bases remained unmatched. The CDR3 DNA reads TGTGCCTGTGATACCGTGGCTGGGGGATACGCCGGCGATAAACTCATCTTT. Its protein is CACDTVAGGYAGDKLIF.

This clone qualifies as medium-sized. The rearrangement links TRDV2 to TRDJ1; TRDD3 matches at 9 bases. V dropped 0 bases and J dropped 4; count of bases not matched to a gene: 11. Germline CDR1 is GEAIGNYY and CDR2 is EKD. The CDR3 runs 17 residues. The CDR3 sequence: CACDTVNLGDPDDKLIF. The CDR3 region has the DNA TGTGCCTGTGACACCGTGAACCTGGGGGATCCCGACGATAAACTCATCTTT.

Details on this clone: A much larger clonotype is one base distant, so this may be a read error. Other nucleotide sequences from this sample produce the same CDR3. V is TRDV2 and J is TRDJ3, with TRDD3 matching over 7 bases. Germline lookup yields CDR1 GEAIGNYY and CDR2 EKD. The CDR3 is made up of 19 amino acids. The J segment lost 1 base and the V segment lost 1 base, leaving 9 bases of the junction unmatched. The CDR3 spells CACDTPGGQPSWDTRQMFF. The CDR3 DNA follows: TGTGCCTGTGACACGCCTGGGGGCCAACCATCCTGGGACACCCGACAGATGTTTTTC.

This clone showed up just a few times. A much larger clone differs by one base, so this may be a read error. At the DNA level, this CDR3 is encoded by other sequences in the same sample as well. J is TRDJ1 and V is TRDV2; D gene ambiguous. The CDR3 length is 16 residues. CDR1 and CDR2 from the germline V gene are GEAIGNYY and EKD. The V and J ends lost 3 bases and 9 bases respectively, with 25 bases between them. The CDR3 DNA reads TGTGCCTGTGACTCGATAAACCGGGAGACTCTACAGGAACTCATCTTT. Protein product: CACDSINRETLQELIF.

Concerning this clone itself: TCRdb shows a much larger clone's protein in place of this DNA's translation, and the two differ at residue 14, likely through a read error; the protein shown is translated from the DNA. The chain uses TRDV2 and TRDJ1; TRDD3 matches 10 bases. The V gene's germline CDR1 is GEAIGNYY and CDR2 EKD. CDR3 length equals 17 residues. In DNA, the CDR3 is TGTGCCTGTGACCCGTTGGGGGGGGATACGTCTGCCGATAGACTCATCTTT. Protein sequence: CACDPLGGDTSADRLIF.

About this clone itself: This DNA translates differently at residue 9 from the TCRdb protein, which is that of a much larger clone; a read error is likely, and the protein shown is the DNA's own translation. This sequence joins TRDV2 and TRDJ1, with 9 bases lining up with TRDD3. This CDR3 is built from 14 residues. Germline-derived CDR1 and CDR2 are GEAIGNYY and EKD. The CDR3 bases are TGTGCCTCTGACAAACTGGGGGACGCCGATAAACTCATCTTT. Translation: CASDKLGDADKLIF.

This clone was detected only a few times. The rearrangement joins TRDV3 to TRDJ1; D might be TRDD3 (5 bases). The CDR3 contains 19 residues. Germline CDR1 is TVYSNPD and CDR2 is GDNSRS (reference sequence). The V end lost 1 base, the J end lost 0 bases, and 27 bases lay between the germline ends. CDR3 region: CAFNPLVEYVHPYTDKLIF. The DNA of the CDR3 is TGTGCCTTTAACCCCCTCGTGGAATACGTCCACCCGTACACCGATAAACTCATCTTT. Filled out from reference TRDV3 and TRDJ1, the complete variable domain reads CDKVTQSSPDQTVASGSEVVLLCTYDTVYSNPDLFWYRIRPDYSFQFVFYGDNSRSEGADFTQGRFSVKHILTQKAFHLVISPVRTEDSATYYCAFNPLVEYVHPYTDKLIFGKGTRVTVEP.

Points on this clone: The junction does not match germline at one end; this may be a read error. The chain combines TRDV2 with TRDJ3; D not resolved. Germline CDR1 is GEAIGNYY and CDR2 is EKD. This CDR3 contains 19 residues. DNA for the CDR3: TGTGCCTGTGACACCGTACTGAGGGAGAGCTCCTTGAAGACCCGACAGAAGTTTTTC. Encoded protein: CACDTVLRESSLKTRQKFF.

This clone showed up just a few times. TCRdb's protein for this DNA is that of a much larger clone and differs from the translation at residue 7, likely a read error; the protein shown is the DNA translation. The rearrangement links TRDV2 to TRDJ1, with unresolved D. This CDR3 is 21 amino acids long. Germline V gene sequence: CDR1 GEAIGNYY, CDR2 EKD. V shed 0 bases and J shed 0 bases, with 28 bases lying between them. CDR3 in amino acids: CACDTLSVESGWKRHTDKLIF. Written as DNA, the CDR3 is TGTGCCTGTGACACCCTCTCCGTTGAGAGTGGGTGGAAACGCCACACCGATAAACTCATCTTT.

To note about this clone: With a much larger clone just one base away, this may be a read error. Other DNA sequences from this sample encode an identical CDR3 as well. For the CDR3, the DNA is TGTGCCTGTGACAACTTGGGAGATAATCGGTCCGATAAACTCATCTTT. This sequence encodes CACDNLGDNRSDKLIF. J is TRDJ1 and V is TRDV2; unclear D gene. The germline V gene has CDR1 GEAIGNYY and CDR2 EKD. The CDR3 loop spans 16 amino acids. V lost 2 bases and J 3 bases, leaving 18 bases between the germline ends.